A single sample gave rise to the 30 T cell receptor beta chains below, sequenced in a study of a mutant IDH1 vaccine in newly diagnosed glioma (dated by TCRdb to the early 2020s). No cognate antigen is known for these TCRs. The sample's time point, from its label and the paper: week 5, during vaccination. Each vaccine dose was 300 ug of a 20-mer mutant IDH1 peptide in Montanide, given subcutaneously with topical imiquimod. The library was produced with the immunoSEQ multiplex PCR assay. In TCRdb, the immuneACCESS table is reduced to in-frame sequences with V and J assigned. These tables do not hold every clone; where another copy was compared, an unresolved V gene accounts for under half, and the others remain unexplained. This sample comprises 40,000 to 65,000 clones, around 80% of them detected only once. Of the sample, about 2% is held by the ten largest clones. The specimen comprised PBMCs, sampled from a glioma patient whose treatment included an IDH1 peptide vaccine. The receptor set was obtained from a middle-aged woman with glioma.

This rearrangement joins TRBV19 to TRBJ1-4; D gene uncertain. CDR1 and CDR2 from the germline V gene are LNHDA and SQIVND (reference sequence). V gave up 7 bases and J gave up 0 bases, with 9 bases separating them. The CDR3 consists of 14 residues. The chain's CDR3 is CASTLLATNEKLFF. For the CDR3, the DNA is TGTGCCAGTACACTATTAGCAACTAATGAAAAACTGTTTTTT.

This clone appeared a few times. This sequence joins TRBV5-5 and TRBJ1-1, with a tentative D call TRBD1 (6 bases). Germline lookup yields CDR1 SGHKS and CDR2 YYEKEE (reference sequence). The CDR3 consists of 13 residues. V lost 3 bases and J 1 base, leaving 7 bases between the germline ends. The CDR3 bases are TGTGCCAGCAGCTCGACAGGGAACACTGAAGCTTTCTTT. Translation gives CASSSTGNTEAFF.

In DNA, the CDR3 is TGTGCCAGCAGCCCGGGACTAGCGGGGGGATATGATACGCAGTATTTT. It is translated as CASSPGLAGGYDTQYF. V gene TRBV14 combines with J gene TRBJ2-3; the match to TRBD2 covers 15 bases. The CDR3 is 16 amino acids. Germline CDR1 reads SGHDN; CDR2 reads FVKESK. Losses at the gene ends were 4 bases for V and 6 bases for J; bases not matched to a gene: 5. Variable domain in full (rest from reference TRBV14 and TRBJ2-3): EAGVTQFPSHSVIEKGQTVTLRCDPISGHDNLYWYRRVMGKEIKFLLHFVKESKQDESGMPNNRFLAERTGGTYSTLKVQPAELEDSGVYFCASSPGLAGGYDTQYFGPGTRLTVL.

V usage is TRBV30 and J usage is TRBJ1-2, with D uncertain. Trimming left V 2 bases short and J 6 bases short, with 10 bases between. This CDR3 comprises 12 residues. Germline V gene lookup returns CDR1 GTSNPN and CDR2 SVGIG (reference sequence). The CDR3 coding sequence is TGTGCCTGGAGTCCCGGAGGGAATGGCTACACCTTC. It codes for CAWSPGGNGYTF.

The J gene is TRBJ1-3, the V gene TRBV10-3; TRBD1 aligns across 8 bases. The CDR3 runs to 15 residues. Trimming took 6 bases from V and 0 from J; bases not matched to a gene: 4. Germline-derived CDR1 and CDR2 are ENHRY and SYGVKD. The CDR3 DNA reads TGTGCCATCAGGACAGGGGATTACTCTGGAAACACCATATATTTT. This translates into CAIRTGDYSGNTIYF.

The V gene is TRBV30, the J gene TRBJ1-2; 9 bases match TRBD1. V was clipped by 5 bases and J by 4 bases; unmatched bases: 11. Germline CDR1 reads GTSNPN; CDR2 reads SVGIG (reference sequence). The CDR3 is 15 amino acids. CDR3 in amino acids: CAWAPGTGILYGYTF. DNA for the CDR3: TGTGCCTGGGCCCCCGGGACAGGGATTCTCTATGGCTACACCTTC.

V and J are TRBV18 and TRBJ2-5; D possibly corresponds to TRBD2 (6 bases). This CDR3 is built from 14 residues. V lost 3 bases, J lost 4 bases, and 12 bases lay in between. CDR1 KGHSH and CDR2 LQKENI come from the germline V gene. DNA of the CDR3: TGTGCCAGCTCACCGAAACGCGGGGCAGAGACCCAGTACTTC. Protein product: CASSPKRGAETQYF.

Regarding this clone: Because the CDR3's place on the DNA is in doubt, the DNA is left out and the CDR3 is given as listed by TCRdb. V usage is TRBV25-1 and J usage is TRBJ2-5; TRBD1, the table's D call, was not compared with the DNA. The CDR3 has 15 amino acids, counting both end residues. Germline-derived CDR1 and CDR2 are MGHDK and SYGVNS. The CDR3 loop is CASSSGQGGKETQYF.

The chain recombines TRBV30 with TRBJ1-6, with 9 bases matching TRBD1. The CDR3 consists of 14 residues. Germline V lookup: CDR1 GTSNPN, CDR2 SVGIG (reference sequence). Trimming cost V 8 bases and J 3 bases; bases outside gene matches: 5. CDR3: CAAQTGGYNSPLHF. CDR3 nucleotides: TGTGCCGCGCAGACAGGGGGCTATAATTCACCCCTCCACTTT.

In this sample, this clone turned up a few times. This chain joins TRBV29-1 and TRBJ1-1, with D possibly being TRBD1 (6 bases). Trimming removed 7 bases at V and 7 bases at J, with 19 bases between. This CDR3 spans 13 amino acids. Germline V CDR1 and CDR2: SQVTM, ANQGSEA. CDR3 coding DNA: TGCAGCGCCGCGACAGGTGGGGGTGGTGAAGCTTTCTTT. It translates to CSAATGGGGEAFF.

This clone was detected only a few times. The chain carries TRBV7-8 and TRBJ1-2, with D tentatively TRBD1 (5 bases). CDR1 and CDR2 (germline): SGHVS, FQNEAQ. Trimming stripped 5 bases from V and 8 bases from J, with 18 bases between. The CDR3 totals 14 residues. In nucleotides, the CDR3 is TGTGCCAGCAGCCTGTTCGGGGGGTCGGCAGGCTACACCTTC. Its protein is CASSLFGGSAGYTF.

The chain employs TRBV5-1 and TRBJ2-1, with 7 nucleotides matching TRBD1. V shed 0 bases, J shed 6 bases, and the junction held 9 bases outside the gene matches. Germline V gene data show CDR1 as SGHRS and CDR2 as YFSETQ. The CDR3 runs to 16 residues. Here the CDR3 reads CASSLGASNRGNEQFF. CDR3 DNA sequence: TGCGCCAGCAGCTTGGGAGCTTCAAACAGGGGCAATGAGCAGTTCTTC.

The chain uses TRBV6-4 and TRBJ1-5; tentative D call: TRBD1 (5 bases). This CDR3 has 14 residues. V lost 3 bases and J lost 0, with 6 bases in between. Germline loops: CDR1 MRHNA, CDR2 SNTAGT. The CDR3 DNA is TGTGCCAGCAGTGAAGGGGATAGCAATCAGCCCCAGCATTTT. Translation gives CASSEGDSNQPQHF.

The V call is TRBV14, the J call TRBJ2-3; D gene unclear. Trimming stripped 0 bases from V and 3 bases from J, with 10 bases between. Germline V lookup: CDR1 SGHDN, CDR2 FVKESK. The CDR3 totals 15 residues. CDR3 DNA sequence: TGTGCCAGCAGCCAAGATCGGGTATCTACAGATACGCAGTATTTT. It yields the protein CASSQDRVSTDTQYF.

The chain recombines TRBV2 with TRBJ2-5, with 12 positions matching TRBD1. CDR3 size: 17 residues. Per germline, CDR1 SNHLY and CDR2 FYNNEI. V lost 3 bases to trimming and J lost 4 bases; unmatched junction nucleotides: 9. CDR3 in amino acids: CASSDKMGQGATETQYF. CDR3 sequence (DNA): TGTGCCAGCAGTGACAAAATGGGACAGGGGGCAACAGAGACCCAGTACTTC.

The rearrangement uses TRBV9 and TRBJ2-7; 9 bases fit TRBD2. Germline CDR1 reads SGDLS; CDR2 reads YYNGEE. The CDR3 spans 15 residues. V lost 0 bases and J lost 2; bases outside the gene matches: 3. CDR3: CASSVGRGGAYEQYF. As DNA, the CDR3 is TGTGCCAGCAGCGTAGGGCGGGGGGGAGCCTACGAGCAGTACTTC. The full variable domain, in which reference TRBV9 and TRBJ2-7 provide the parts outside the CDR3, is DSGVTQTPKHLITATGQRVTLRCSPRSGDLSVYWYQQSLDQGLQFLIQYYNGEERAKGNILERFSAQQFPDLHSELNLSSLELGDSALYFCASSVGRGGAYEQYFGPGTRLTVT.

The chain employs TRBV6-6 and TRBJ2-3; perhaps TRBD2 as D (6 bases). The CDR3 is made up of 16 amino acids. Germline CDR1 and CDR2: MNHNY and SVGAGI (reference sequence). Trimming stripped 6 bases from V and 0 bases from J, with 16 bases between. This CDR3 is CASSRREPSSTDTQYF. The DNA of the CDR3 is TGTGCCAGCAGCCGCCGGGAGCCATCTAGCACAGATACGCAGTATTTT.

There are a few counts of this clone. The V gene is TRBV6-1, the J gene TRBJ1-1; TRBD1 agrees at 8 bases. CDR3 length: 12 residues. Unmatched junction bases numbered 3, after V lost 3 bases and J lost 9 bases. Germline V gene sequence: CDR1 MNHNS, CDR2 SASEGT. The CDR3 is CASSEAGGKAFF. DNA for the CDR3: TGTGCCAGCAGTGAGGCAGGGGGCAAAGCTTTCTTT.

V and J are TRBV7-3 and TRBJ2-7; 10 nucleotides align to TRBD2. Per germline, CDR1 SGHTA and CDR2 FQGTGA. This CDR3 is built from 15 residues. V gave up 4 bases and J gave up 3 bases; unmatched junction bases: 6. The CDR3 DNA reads TGTGCCAGCAGCTCCCTAGCGGGGGAGCTCTACGAGCAGTACTTC. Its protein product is CASSSLAGELYEQYF.

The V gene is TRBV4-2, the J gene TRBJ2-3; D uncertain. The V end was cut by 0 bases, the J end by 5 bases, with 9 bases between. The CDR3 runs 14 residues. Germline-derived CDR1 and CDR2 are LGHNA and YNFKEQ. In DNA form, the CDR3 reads TGTGCCAGCAGCCAAGACGCGTGGGGAGATACGCAGTATTTT. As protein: CASSQDAWGDTQYF.

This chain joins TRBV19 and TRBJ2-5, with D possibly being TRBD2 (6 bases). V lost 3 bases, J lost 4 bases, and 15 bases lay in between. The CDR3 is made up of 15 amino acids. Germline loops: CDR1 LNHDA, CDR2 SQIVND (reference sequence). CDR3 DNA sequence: TGTGCCAGTAGTATTGCGGGGATTTATGGAGAGACCCAGTACTTC. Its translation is CASSIAGIYGETQYF.

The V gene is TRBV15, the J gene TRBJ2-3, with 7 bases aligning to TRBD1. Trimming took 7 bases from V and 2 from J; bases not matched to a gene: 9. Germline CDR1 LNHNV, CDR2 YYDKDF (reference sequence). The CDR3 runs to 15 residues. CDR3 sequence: CATTSTGQVTDTQYF. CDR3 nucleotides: TGTGCCACCACCTCGACAGGGCAGGTCACAGATACGCAGTATTTT.

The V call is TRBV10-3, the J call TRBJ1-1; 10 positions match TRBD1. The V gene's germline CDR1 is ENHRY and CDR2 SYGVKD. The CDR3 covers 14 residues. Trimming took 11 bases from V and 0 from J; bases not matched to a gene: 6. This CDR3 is CAHRDRGLNTEAFF. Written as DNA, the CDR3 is TGTGCCCACCGGGACAGGGGTCTGAACACTGAAGCTTTCTTT.

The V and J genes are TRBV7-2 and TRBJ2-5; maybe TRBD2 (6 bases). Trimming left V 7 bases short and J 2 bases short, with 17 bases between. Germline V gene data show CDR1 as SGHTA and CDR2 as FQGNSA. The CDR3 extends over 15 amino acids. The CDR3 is CASTDPGDLQETQYF. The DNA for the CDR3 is TGTGCCAGCACCGACCCCGGGGACTTGCAAGAGACCCAGTACTTC. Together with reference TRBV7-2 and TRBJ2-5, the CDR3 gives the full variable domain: GAGVSQSPSNKVTEKGKDVELRCDPISGHTALYWYRQSLGQGLEFLIYFQGNSAPDKSGLPSDRFSAERTGGSVSTLTIQRTQQEDSAVYLCASTDPGDLQETQYFGPGTRLLVL.

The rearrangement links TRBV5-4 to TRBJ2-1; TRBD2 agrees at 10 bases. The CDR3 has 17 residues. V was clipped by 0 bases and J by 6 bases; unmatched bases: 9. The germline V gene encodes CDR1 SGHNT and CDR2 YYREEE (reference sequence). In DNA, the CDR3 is TGTGCCAGCAGCTTGGCCTCTCTAGCGGGGGAATTCAATGAGCAGTTCTTC. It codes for CASSLASLAGEFNEQFF.

The CDR3 region is CASSLRAYEQYF. CDR3 in DNA: TGTGCCAGCAGCCTCAGGGCCTACGAGCAGTACTTC. The V gene is TRBV5-6, the J gene TRBJ2-7, with a weak D call TRBD1 (5 bases). Germline CDR1 and CDR2: SGHDT and YYEEEE. Trimming removed 4 bases from V and 2 bases from J, with 7 bases in between. The CDR3 runs to 12 residues.

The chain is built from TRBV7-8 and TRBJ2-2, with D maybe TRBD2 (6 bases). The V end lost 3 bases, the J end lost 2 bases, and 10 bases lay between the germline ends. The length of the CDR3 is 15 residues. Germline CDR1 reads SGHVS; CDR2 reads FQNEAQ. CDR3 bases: TGTGCCAGCAGCTTCGGAGGGCCTAACACCGGGGAGCTGTTTTTT. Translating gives CASSFGGPNTGELFF. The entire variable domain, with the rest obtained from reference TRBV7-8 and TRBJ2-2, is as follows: GAGVSQSPRYKVAKRGQDVALRCDPISGHVSLFWYQQALGQGPEFLTYFQNEAQLDKSGLPSDRFFAERPEGSVSTLKIQRTQQEDSAVYLCASSFGGPNTGELFFGEGSRLTVL.

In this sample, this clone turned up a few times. CDR3 nucleotide sequence: TGCGCCAGCAGCTACCGACGGGTTAACTTCATGAACACTGAAGCTTTCTTT. As protein: CASSYRRVNFMNTEAFF. The V gene is TRBV5-1, the J gene TRBJ1-1; D call uncertain. V gave up 3 bases and J gave up 0 bases, with 18 bases separating them. The CDR3 runs 17 residues. Per germline, CDR1 SGHRS and CDR2 YFSETQ.

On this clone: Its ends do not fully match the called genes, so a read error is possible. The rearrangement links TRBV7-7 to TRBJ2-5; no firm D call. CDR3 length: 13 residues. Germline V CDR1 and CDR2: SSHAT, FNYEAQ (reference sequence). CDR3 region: CASSSGRQETQYF. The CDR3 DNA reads TGTGCTAGCAGCTCCGGGCGGCAAGAGACCCAGTACTTC.

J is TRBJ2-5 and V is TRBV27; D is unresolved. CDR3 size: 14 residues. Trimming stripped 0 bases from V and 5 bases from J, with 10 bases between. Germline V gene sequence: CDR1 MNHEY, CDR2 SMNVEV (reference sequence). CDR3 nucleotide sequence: TGTGCCAGCAGTTTATCTAGTGCATGGGAGACCCAGTACTTC. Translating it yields CASSLSSAWETQYF.